This T cell receptor beta chain emerged from a study of response to subunit inactivated influenza vaccine. Study-level results: The study's authors posited that every seasonal influenza vaccination enlists few new T cells.

TCRdb reprocessed the RT-PCR reads with MiXCR, giving one entry per CDR3 protein. Of about 700,000 distinct CDR3 sequences detected, approximately 15% appear once; the ten largest clones hold around 7%. Trimming pared 8 bases from V and 3 bases from J, leaving 18 bases between. Germline V gene sequence: CDR1 SGHRS, CDR2 YFSETQ. This CDR3 is 14 amino acids long. With respect to this clonotype: Its antigen is currently unknown.

Sequenced material: PBMCs from blood, taken approximately 15 days before vaccination. The clonotype was recovered from a man aged 45-65 years who received an inactivated influenza vaccine. The chain links TRBV5-1 to TRBJ2-7, with a weak D call TRBD1 (5 bases). DNA of the CDR3: TGCGCCAGTAGCACAGGTGGCTTCATCTACGAGCAGTACTTC. It specifies CASSTGGFIYEQYF.